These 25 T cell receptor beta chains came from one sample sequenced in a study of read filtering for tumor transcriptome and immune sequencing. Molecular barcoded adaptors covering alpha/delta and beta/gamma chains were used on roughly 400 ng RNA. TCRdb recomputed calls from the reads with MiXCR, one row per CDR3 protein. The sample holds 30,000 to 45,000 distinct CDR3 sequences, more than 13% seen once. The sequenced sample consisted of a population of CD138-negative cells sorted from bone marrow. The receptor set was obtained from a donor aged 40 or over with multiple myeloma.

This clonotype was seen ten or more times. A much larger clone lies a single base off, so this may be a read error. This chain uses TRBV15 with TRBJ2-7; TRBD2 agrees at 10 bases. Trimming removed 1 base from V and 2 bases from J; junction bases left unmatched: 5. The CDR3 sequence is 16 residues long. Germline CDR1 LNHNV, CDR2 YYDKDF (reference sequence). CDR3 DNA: TGTGCCACCAGCAGAGTAGGACTAGCGGATCCCTACGAGCAGTACTTC. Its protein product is CATSRVGLADPYEQYF.

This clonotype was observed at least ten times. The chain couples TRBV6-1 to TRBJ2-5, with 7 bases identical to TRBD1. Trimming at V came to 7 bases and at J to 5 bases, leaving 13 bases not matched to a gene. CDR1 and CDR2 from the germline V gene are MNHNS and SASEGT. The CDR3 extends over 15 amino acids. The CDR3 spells CASNQLQGFGETQYF. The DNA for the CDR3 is TGTGCCAGCAACCAACTACAGGGGTTCGGTGAGACCCAGTACTTC.

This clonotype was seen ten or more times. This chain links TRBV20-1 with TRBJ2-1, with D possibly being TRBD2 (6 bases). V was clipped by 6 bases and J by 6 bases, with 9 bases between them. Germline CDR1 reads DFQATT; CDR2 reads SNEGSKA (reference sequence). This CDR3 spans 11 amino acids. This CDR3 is CSARLVNEQFF. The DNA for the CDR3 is TGCAGTGCCAGACTAGTCAATGAGCAGTTCTTC.

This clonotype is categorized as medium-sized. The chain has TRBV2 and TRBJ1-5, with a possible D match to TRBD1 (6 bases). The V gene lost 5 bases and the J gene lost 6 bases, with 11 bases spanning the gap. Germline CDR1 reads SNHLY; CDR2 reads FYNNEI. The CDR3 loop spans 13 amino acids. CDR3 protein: CASSPGDGQPQHF. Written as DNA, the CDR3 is TGTGCCAGCAGTCCAGGGGACGGTCAGCCCCAGCATTTT.

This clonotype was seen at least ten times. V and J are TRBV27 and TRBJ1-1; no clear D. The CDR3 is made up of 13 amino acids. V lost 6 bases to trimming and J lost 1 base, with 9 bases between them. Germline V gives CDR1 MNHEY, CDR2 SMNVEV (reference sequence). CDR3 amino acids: CASSLEGNTEAFF. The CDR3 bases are TGTGCCAGCAGCCTGGAGGGGAACACTGAAGCTTTCTTT.

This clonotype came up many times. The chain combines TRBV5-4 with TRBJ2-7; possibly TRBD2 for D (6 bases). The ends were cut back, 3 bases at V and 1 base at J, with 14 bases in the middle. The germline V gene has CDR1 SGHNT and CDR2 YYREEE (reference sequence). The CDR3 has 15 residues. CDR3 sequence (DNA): TGTGCCAGCAGCTCCCTAACTAGCCGTTCCTACGAGCAGTACTTC. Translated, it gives CASSSLTSRSYEQYF.

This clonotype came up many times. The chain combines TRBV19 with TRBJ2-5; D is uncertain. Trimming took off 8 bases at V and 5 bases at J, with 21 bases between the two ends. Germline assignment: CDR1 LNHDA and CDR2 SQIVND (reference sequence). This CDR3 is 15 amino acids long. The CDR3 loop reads CASSRYLSGKETQYF. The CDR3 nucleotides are TGTGCCAGTTCCCGCTATCTATCAGGAAAGGAGACCCAGTACTTC.

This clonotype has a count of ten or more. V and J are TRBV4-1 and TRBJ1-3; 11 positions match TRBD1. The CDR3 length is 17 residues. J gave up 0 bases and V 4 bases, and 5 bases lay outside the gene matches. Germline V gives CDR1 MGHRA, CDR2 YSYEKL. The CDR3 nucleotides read TGCGCCAGCAGCCGCTCGGGACAGGGGGGCTCTGGAAACACCATATATTTT. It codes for CASSRSGQGGSGNTIYF.

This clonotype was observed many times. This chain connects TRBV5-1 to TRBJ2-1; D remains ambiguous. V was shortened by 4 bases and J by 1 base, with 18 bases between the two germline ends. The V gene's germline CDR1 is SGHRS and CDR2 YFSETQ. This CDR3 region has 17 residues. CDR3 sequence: CASSRVGSQVSYNEQFF. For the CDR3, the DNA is TGCGCCAGCAGCCGCGTCGGATCCCAGGTTTCCTACAATGAGCAGTTCTTC.

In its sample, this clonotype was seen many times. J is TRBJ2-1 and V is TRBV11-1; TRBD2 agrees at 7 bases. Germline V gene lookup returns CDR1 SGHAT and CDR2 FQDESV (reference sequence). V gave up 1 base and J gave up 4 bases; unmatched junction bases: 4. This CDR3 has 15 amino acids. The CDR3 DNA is TGTGCCAGCAGCTTAGGAGCGGGATCATACAATGAGCAGTTCTTC. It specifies CASSLGAGSYNEQFF.

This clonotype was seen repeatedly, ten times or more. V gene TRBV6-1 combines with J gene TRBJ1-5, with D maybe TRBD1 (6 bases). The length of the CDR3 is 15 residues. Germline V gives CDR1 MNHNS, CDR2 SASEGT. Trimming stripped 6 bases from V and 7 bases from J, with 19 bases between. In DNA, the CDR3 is TGTGCCAGCAGGTACTCTACAGGGACGGACCAGCCCCAGCATTTT. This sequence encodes CASRYSTGTDQPQHF.

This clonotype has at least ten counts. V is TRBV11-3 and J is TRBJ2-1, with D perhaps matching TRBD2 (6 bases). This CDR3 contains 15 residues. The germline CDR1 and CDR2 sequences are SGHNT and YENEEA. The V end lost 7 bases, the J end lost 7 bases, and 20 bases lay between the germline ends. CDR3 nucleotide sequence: TGTGCCAGCACCGGAGGGAGGCCCCGGGGGAATGAGCAGTTCTTC. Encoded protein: CASTGGRPRGNEQFF.

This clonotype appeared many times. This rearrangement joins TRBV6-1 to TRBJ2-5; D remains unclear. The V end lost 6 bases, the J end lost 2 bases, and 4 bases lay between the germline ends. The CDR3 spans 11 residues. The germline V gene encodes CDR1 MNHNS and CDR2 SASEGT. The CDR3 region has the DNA TGTGCCAGCAGAAAACAAGAGACCCAGTACTTC. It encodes CASRKQETQYF.

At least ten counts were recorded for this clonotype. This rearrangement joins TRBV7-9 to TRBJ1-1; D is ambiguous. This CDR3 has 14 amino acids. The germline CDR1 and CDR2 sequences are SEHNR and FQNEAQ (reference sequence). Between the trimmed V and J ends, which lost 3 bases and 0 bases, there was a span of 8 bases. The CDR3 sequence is CASSFSQMNTEAFF. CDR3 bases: TGTGCCAGCAGCTTCTCACAGATGAACACTGAAGCTTTCTTT.

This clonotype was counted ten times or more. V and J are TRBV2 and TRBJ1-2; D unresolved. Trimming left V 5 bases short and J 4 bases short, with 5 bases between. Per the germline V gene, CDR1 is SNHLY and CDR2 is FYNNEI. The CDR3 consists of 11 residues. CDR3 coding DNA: TGTGCCAGCAGTTTTTCCTATGGCTACACCTTC. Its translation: CASSFSYGYTF.

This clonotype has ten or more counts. CDR3 region: CSVAGTSGYQETQYF. The CDR3 coding sequence is TGCAGCGTTGCCGGGACTAGCGGGTACCAAGAGACCCAGTACTTC. The J gene is TRBJ2-5, the V gene TRBV29-1; 12 bases align to TRBD2. Trimming took 4 bases from V and 0 from J; bases not matched to a gene: 3. The CDR3 runs 15 residues. Germline CDR1 is SQVTM and CDR2 is ANQGSEA.

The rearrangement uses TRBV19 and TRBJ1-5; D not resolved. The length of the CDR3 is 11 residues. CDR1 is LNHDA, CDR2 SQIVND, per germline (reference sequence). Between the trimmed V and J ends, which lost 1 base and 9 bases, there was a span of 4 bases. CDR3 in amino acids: CASSIAGPQHF. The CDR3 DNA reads TGTGCCAGTAGTATAGCTGGGCCCCAGCATTTT.

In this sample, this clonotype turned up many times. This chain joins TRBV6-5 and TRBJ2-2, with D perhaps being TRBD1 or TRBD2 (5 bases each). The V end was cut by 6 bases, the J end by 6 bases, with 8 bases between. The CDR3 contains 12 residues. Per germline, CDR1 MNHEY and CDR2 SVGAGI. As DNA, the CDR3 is TGTGCCAGCAGGCAGGGACCCGGGGAGCTGTTTTTT. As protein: CASRQGPGELFF.

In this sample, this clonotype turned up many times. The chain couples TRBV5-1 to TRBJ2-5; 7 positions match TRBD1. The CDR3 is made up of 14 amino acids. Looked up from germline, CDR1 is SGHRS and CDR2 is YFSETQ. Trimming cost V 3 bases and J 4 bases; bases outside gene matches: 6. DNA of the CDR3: TGCGCCAGCAGCTCGCGGACAGGCTTAGAGACCCAGTACTTC. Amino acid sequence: CASSSRTGLETQYF.

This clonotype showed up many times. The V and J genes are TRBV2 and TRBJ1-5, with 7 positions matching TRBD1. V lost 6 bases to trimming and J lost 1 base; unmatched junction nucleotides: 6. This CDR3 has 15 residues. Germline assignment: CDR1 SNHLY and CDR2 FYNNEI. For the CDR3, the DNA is TGTGCCAGCAGCGCCCTGACAGGGAGCAATCAGCCCCAGCATTTT. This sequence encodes CASSALTGSNQPQHF.

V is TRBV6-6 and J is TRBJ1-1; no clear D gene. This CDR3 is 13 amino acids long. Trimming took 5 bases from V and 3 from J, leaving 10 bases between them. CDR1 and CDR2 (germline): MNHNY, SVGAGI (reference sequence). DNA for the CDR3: TGTGCCAGCAGTCGTACGGTGGACACTGAAGCTTTCTTT. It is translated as CASSRTVDTEAFF.

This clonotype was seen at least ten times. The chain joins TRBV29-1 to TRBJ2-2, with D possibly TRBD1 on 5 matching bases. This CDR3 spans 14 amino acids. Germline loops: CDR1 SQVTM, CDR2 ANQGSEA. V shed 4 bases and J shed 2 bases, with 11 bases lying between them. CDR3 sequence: CSVGLTANTGELFF. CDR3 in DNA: TGCAGCGTTGGTTTGACAGCTAACACCGGGGAGCTGTTTTTT.

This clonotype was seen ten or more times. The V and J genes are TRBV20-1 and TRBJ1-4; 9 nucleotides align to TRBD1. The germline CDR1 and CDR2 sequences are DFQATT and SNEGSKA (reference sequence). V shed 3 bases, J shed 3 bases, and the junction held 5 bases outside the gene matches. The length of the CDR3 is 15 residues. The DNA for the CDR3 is TGCAGTGCTAGGGGGGACAGGGCGGCTAATGAAAAACTGTTTTTT. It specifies CSARGDRAANEKLFF.

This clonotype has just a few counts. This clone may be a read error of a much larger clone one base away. Here the CDR3 reads CAGSFSLAGDTQYF. In DNA form, the CDR3 reads TGTGCCGGCAGCTTCAGCCTAGCTGGAGATACGCAGTATTTT. J is TRBJ2-3 and V is TRBV7-2; tentatively, D is TRBD2 (5 bases). Germline CDR1 reads SGHTA; CDR2 reads FQGNSA. CDR3 size: 14 residues.

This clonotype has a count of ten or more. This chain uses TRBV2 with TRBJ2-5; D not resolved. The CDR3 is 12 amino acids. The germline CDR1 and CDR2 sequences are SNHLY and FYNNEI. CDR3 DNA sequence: TGTTCAATAGGGCCAGAGCAAGAGACCCAGTACTTC. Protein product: CSIGPEQETQYF.